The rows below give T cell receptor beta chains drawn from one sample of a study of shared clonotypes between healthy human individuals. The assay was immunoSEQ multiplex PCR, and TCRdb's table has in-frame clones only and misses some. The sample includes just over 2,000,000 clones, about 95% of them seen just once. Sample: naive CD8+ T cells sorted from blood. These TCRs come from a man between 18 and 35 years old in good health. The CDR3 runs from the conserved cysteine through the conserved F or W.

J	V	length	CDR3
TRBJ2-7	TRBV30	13	CAWSVVFSYEQYF
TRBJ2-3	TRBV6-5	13	CASTGGRTDTQYF
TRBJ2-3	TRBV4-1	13	CASASGEGTLLYF
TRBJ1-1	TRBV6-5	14	CASSPTGGNTEAFF
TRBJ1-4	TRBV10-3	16	CAISEDWIGTNEKLFF
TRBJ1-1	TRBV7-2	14	CASSLELRGTEAFF
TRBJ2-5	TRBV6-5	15	CASSLSGGAGETQYF
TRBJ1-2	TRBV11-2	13	CASSRTGENGYTF
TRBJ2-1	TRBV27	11	CASSLYDEQFF
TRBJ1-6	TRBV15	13	CATRDSNNSPLHF
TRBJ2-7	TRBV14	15	CASSRPGQGYYEQYF
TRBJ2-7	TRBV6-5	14	CASSYLASGNEQYF
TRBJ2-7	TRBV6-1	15	CASSDLGQGTYEQYF
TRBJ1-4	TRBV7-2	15	CASSTWGGSNEKLFF
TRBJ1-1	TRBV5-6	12	CASGTMNTEAFF
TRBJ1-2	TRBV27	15	CASSPQGQVFYGYTF
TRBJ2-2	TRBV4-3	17	CASSQDLSSGRSGELFF
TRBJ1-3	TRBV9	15	CASSVAGYSGNTIYF
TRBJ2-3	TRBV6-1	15	CASIKLAGALNTQYF
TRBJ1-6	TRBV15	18	CATSSPLRGVEGVSPLHF
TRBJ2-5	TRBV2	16	CASSSGTGGIQETQYF
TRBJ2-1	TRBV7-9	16	CASSLEPTGEANEQFF
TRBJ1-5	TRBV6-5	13	CASSQGGGQPQHF
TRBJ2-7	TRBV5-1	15	CASSSRTGATYEQYF